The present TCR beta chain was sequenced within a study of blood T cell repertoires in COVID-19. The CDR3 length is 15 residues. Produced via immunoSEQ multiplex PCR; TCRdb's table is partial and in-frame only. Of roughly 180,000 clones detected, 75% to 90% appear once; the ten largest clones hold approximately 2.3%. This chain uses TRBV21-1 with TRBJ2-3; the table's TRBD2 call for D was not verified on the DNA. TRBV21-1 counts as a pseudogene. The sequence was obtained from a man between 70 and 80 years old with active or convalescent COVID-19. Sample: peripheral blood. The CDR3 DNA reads TGTGCCAGCAGCGAAAGGGGAGGGGACACAGATACGCAGTATTTT. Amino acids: CASSERGGDTDTQYF.